This T cell receptor beta chain was sequenced during a study of T-cell reconstitution after alpha-beta-depleted transplantation in children listed by TCRdb under 2016. Background for the entire study: Using TCR repertoire profiling, the study quantitatively followed how T-cell immune reconstitution unfolded in children after TCRalphabeta/CD19-depleted allogeneic hematopoietic cell transplantation.

The germline V gene encodes CDR1 MGHRA and CDR2 YSYEKL. Trimming takes 3 bases from V and 2 bases from J, and the germline ends sit 16 bases apart. From the cysteine through the phenylalanine, the CDR3 covers 16 amino acids. Only CDR3 DNA is held: 48 bases, read in frame from base 1. Library generation was performed with PCR. Sequenced on an Illumina HiSeq 2500. TCR library preparation used molecular barcoding, with unique molecular identifiers applied to normalize quantification of the TCRbeta repertoire. TCRdb trimmed public reads at Q25 via fastp, called clones via MiXCR and kept in-frame beta chains. Every CDR3 protein is listed once, alongside the most common genes and DNA of its rows. The sample contains approximately 510,000 distinct CDR3 sequences, approximately 16% of them found a single time. Of the sample, 3.3% is held by the ten largest clones. On this clonotype itself: The specificity of this receptor is unknown. Base-call qualities are not available, and no considerably larger clone is one nucleotide away.

The sequence came from a human donor who donated a stem cell graft to a child with acute lymphoblastic leukemia. The source was PBMCs from the stem cell graft donor, collected from the stem cell graft. Here the chain combines TRBV4-1 and TRBJ2-5; the D gene is perhaps TRBD2, from 6 matching bases. The DNA sequence is given as TGCGCCAGCAGCCAGACGATTTCGGGGGTTCAAGAGACCCAGTACTTC. It translates as CASSQTISGVQETQYF.